These 10 T cell receptor beta chains were sequenced from one sample in a study of blood T cell repertoires in COVID-19. Method: immunoSEQ multiplex PCR; TCRdb's copy keeps in-frame clones and lacks some. Among fewer than 250,000 clones listed, around 88% were seen once. Source material: peripheral blood. These receptors came from a man aged 50 or older with active or convalescent COVID-19.

In the case of this clone: The sample contains more than one DNA sequence encoding this CDR3. The rearrangement links TRBV6-5 to TRBJ1-2, with 9 bases matching TRBD1. The CDR3 totals 13 residues. Germline lookup yields CDR1 MNHEY and CDR2 SVGAGI. J gave up 7 bases and V 6 bases, and 6 bases lay outside the gene matches. CDR3 loop: CASSRGQGGGYTF. CDR3 DNA sequence: TGTGCCAGCAGCCGGGGACAGGGAGGTGGCTACACCTTC.

CDR3 sequence: CASSPGGLAGGREQFF. CDR3 in DNA: TGTGCCAGCAGCCCCGGCGGACTAGCGGGAGGAAGAGAGCAGTTCTTC. J is TRBJ2-1 and V is TRBV11-2; 14 bases are a match to TRBD2. CDR3 length equals 16 residues. V was clipped by 5 bases and J by 10 bases; unmatched bases: 10. Germline V gene sequence: CDR1 SGHAT, CDR2 FQNNGV.

The sample holds one count of this clone. The chain joins TRBV4-1 to TRBJ2-5, with D perhaps matching TRBD2 (6 bases). The germline V gene has CDR1 MGHRA and CDR2 YSYEKL. The CDR3 runs 13 residues. V was shortened by 4 bases and J by 5 bases, with 11 bases between the two germline ends. In DNA, the CDR3 is TGCGCCAGCAGCCGGGGCGGGGCGGAGACCCAGTACTTC. This encodes CASSRGGAETQYF.

This chain uses TRBV7-8 with TRBJ2-5; 8 bases are shared with TRBD2. Germline values: CDR1 SGHVS, CDR2 FQNEAQ. V was pared by 3 bases and J by 5 bases, with 11 bases of the junction left unmatched. The CDR3 length is 16 residues. CDR3 protein: CASSFKVLAGRETQYF. The CDR3 coding sequence is TGTGCCAGCAGCTTCAAGGTCTTAGCGGGGAGGGAGACCCAGTACTTC.

Concerning this clone itself: The sample has other DNA sequences that encode this CDR3 too. The chain employs TRBV15 and TRBJ1-6; possibly TRBD1 for D (6 bases). The V and J ends lost 3 bases and 7 bases respectively, with 10 bases between them. Germline CDR1 LNHNV, CDR2 YYDKDF (reference sequence). The length of the CDR3 is 14 residues. CDR3 region: CATSRGGGNSPLHF. For the CDR3, the DNA is TGTGCCACCAGCAGGGGAGGGGGAAATTCACCCCTCCACTTT.

V usage is TRBV18 and J usage is TRBJ2-7; the match to TRBD2 covers 8 bases. Germline CDR1 is KGHSH and CDR2 is LQKENI. With V trimmed by 2 bases and J by 4 bases, 4 bases remained unmatched. The length of the CDR3 is 14 residues. The CDR3 bases are TGTGCCAGCTCACCATCCGGGAGGGCTTACGAGCAGTACTTC. Translating it yields CASSPSGRAYEQYF.

The V gene is TRBV19, the J gene TRBJ2-1, with TRBD1 matching 9 bases. This CDR3 comprises 17 residues. V trimming: 3 bases; J trimming: 5 bases; junction bases outside the gene matches: 11. Germline CDR1 is LNHDA and CDR2 is SQIVND (reference sequence). The CDR3 is CASSISPPGQGDNEQFF. The CDR3 region has the DNA TGTGCCAGTAGTATTAGTCCCCCGGGACAGGGAGACAATGAGCAGTTCTTC.

V usage is TRBV2 and J usage is TRBJ1-4, with D unresolved. Germline V CDR1 and CDR2: SNHLY, FYNNEI. V dropped 2 bases and J dropped 1 base, with 26 bases sitting between them. The CDR3 runs 21 residues. CDR3 amino acids: CASSESFWAQDRGGTNEKLFF. Here the CDR3 DNA reads TGTGCCAGCAGTGAAAGTTTTTGGGCGCAGGATCGGGGTGGAACTAATGAAAAACTGTTTTTT.

This chain links TRBV7-8 with TRBJ2-3, with 10 bases lining up with TRBD2. Per germline, CDR1 SGHVS and CDR2 FQNEAQ. There are 15 residues in the CDR3. V trimming: 4 bases; J trimming: 4 bases; junction bases outside the gene matches: 5. CDR3 loop: CASSWSGRGADTQYF. DNA for the CDR3: TGTGCCAGCAGCTGGAGCGGGAGGGGAGCAGATACGCAGTATTTT. The full variable domain, with the rest looked up from reference TRBV7-8 and TRBJ2-3, is GAGVSQSPRYKVAKRGQDVALRCDPISGHVSLFWYQQALGQGPEFLTYFQNEAQLDKSGLPSDRFFAERPEGSVSTLKIQRTQQEDSAVYLCASSWSGRGADTQYFGPGTRLTVL.

CDR3 loop: CASKGYGSGNTIYF. The CDR3 DNA sequence: TGTGCCAGCAAGGGGTACGGCTCTGGAAACACCATATATTTT. V usage is TRBV2 and J usage is TRBJ1-3, with a tentative D call TRBD1 (5 bases). CDR1 is SNHLY, CDR2 FYNNEI, per germline. The CDR3 is 14 amino acids. The V end was cut by 7 bases, the J end by 0 bases, with 10 bases between.